This T cell receptor (beta chain) was found in a study of T cells expressing NK-cell markers. Reprocessing the 5' RACE reads, TCRdb reports a single entry for every CDR3 protein and omits DNA. This repertoire includes approximately 460,000 distinct CDR3 sequences. Sequencing was done on a sample of blood T cells: a sorted CD56 or NKG2C T cell subset, CD4+ or CD8+ T cells, or bulk PBMC T cells (not recorded which). The source of this sequence is a woman between 18 and 75 years old in good health.

The CDR3 sequence: CASSQGLGGQGTASTDTQYF. This rearrangement joins TRBV4-3 to TRBJ2-3; TCRdb names TRBD1, which stays unverified in the absence of DNA. CDR1 and CDR2 (germline): LGHNA, YSLEER. This CDR3 is built from 20 residues.